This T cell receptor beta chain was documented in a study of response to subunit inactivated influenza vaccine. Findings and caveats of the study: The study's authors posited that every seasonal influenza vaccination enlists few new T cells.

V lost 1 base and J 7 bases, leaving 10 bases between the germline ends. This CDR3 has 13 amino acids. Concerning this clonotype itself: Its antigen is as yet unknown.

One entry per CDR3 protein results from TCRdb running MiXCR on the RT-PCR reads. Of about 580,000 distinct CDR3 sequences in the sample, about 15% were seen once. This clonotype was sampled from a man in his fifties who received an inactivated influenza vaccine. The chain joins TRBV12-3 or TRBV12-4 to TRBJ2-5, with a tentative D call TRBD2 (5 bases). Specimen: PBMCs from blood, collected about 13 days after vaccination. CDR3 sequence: CASSLGEFGTQYF. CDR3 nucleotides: TGTGCCAGCAGTTTAGGGGAGTTCGGGACCCAGTACTTC.